This TCR beta chain comes out of a study of T cells in Graves' hyperthyroidism and ophthalmopathy. In the study overall: Peripheral blood samples were taken at initial diagnosis, prior to any treatment.

Note on this clonotype: The antigen remains undetermined.

V dropped 3 bases and J dropped 7 bases, with 13 bases sitting between them. Germline assignment: CDR1 MNHNS and CDR2 SASEGT. This CDR3 spans 14 amino acids. Study-level points and caveats: Blood shared most expanded thyroid clonotypes above 0.001.

Diagnoses used clinical symptoms, serum thyroxine and TRAb, thyroid ultrasound and orbital computed tomography. Amplified regions were TCR beta CDR3 sequences from RNA transcripts. With the HTBI primer set, the TCR CDR3 went through a first round of RT-PCR. Each CDR3 protein gets one entry after TCRdb re-called the multiplex PCR reads with MiXCR. Of hundreds of thousands of distinct CDR3 sequences listed, 14% to 15% were seen once; the top ten hold 3.5% to 4.5%. The origin of this receptor is a woman in her thirties or forties with Graves' ophthalmopathy. The chain has TRBV6-1 and TRBJ1-5, with D uncertain. Specimen: blood. CDR3 loop: CASSDTEEGQPQHF. Written as DNA, the CDR3 is TGTGCCAGCAGTGACACAGAGGAGGGACAGCCCCAGCATTTT.